The 29 T cell receptor beta chains presented below share a single source sample, sequenced in a study of graft-versus-host responses after intestinal transplantation. Repertoires were generated with immunoSEQ multiplex PCR, while TCRdb's copy carries only in-frame clones and drops some. The sample yields tens of thousands of clones, less than 90% seen once. Antigens of these TCRs are unknown. Source: unstimulated CD8+ T cells sorted from spleen or lymph node cells, taken before intestinal transplant. All receptors derive from a human donor who received an intestinal transplant.

The chain is built from TRBV7-3 and TRBJ2-1; 9 nucleotides line up with TRBD1. The CDR3 has 14 amino acids. V gave up 5 bases and J gave up 6 bases; unmatched junction bases: 5. The germline CDR1 and CDR2 sequences are SGHTA and FQGTGA. CDR3 in DNA: TGTGCCAGCAGCCCGACAGGGGGTACCAATGAGCAGTTCTTC. This translates into CASSPTGGTNEQFF.

The chain has TRBV6-4 and TRBJ2-1, with a tentative D call TRBD1 (6 bases). The length of the CDR3 is 18 residues. The V gene's germline CDR1 is MRHNA and CDR2 SNTAGT. Trimming removed 4 bases from V and 2 bases from J, with 21 bases in between. The CDR3, as DNA: TGTGCCAGCAGTGTTATGCCCCAAATGCCAGGGGCCTACAATGAGCAGTTCTTC. This translates into CASSVMPQMPGAYNEQFF.

This clone has a single count. The chain recombines TRBV4-1 with TRBJ2-5, with a weak D call TRBD1 (5 bases). This CDR3 region has 16 residues. Trimming pared 4 bases from V and 6 bases from J, leaving 21 bases between. From germline, CDR1 is MGHRA and CDR2 YSYEKL. CDR3 sequence reads: CASSPREMAGLQTQYF. For the CDR3, the DNA is TGCGCCAGCAGCCCGCGAGAGATGGCAGGGTTACAGACCCAGTACTTC.

The V and J genes are TRBV6-6 and TRBJ2-2; 7 bases match TRBD1. This CDR3 has 13 residues. Germline trimming cut 4 bases from V and 8 bases from J; bases unmatched to any gene: 4. The germline V gene has CDR1 MNHNY and CDR2 SVGAGI (reference sequence). The CDR3 spells CASSLTGRGELFF. The CDR3 DNA is TGTGCCAGCAGTTTGACAGGGCGAGGGGAGCTGTTTTTT.

The genes are TRBV6-5 and TRBJ2-5; D call uncertain. The CDR3 is 14 residues long. Germline values: CDR1 MNHEY, CDR2 SVGAGI. V dropped 6 bases and J dropped 5 bases, with 16 bases sitting between them. CDR3 bases: TGTGCCAGCAGCCCATCAGACGGGCGGGAGACCCAGTACTTC. This sequence encodes CASSPSDGRETQYF.

This chain connects TRBV7-9 to TRBJ2-1, with TRBD1 identical over 7 bases. The J segment lost 0 bases and the V segment lost 5 bases, leaving 7 bases of the junction unmatched. This CDR3 comprises 16 residues. Germline CDR1 is SEHNR and CDR2 is FQNEAQ (reference sequence). The CDR3 region has the DNA TGTGCCAGCAGCCTAACAGGGGTTAGCTCCTACAATGAGCAGTTCTTC. Translated, it gives CASSLTGVSSYNEQFF.

In its sample, this clone was seen a few times. The CDR3, as DNA: TGTGCCAGCAGTTTTGGGGGCCTCCGCTATGGCTACACCTTC. Translating it yields CASSFGGLRYGYTF. The chain joins TRBV27 to TRBJ1-2, with D perhaps TRBD1 (6 bases). V lost 3 bases and J lost 4, with 12 bases in between. CDR1 is MNHEY, CDR2 SMNVEV, per germline (reference sequence). The CDR3 covers 14 residues.

J is TRBJ1-4 and V is TRBV7-6; D might be TRBD1 (5 bases). Germline V lookup: CDR1 SGHVS, CDR2 FNYEAQ. This CDR3 has 12 residues. Trimming took off 8 bases at V and 8 bases at J, with 12 bases between the two ends. The CDR3 region has the DNA TGTGCCAGCCCCCCCAGGGACGAAAAACTGTTTTTT. It translates to CASPPRDEKLFF.

The chain links TRBV4-2 to TRBJ2-3; 7 bases map to TRBD2. V shed 1 base, J shed 2 bases, and the junction held 3 bases outside the gene matches. CDR3 length: 15 amino acids. The germline V gene has CDR1 LGHNA and CDR2 YNFKEQ. The CDR3 DNA follows: TGTGCCAGCAGCCAAGCGGCGGGAGACACAGATACGCAGTATTTT. Its translation is CASSQAAGDTDTQYF.

The chain joins TRBV30 to TRBJ2-7, with TRBD2 as a possible D gene (6 bases). The germline V gene has CDR1 GTSNPN and CDR2 SVGIG (reference sequence). The CDR3 has 14 residues. Between the trimmed V and J ends, which lost 5 bases and 1 base, there was a span of 15 bases. CDR3 sequence (DNA): TGTGCCTGGGCCCCACTAGCTGATTCCTACGAGCAGTACTTC. Its protein product is CAWAPLADSYEQYF.

The chain has TRBV27 and TRBJ2-1; maybe TRBD2 (5 bases). The V and J ends lost 1 base and 6 bases respectively, with 7 bases between them. The CDR3 loop spans 13 amino acids. In germline, CDR1 is MNHEY, CDR2 SMNVEV (reference sequence). The chain's CDR3 is CASSLWRVNEQFF. CDR3 sequence (DNA): TGTGCCAGCAGTTTATGGCGGGTCAATGAGCAGTTCTTC.

The chain carries TRBV10-3 and TRBJ1-1; the D is unclear. The length of the CDR3 is 14 residues. The V gene's germline CDR1 is ENHRY and CDR2 SYGVKD. The germline V and J ends were trimmed by 4 bases and 4 bases, with 13 bases remaining between them. CDR3: CAISAKGRATEAFF. The CDR3 nucleotides are TGTGCCATCAGTGCCAAGGGAAGGGCCACTGAAGCTTTCTTT.

The chain employs TRBV6-5 and TRBJ2-7; D is undetermined. Trimming removed 4 bases at V and 3 bases at J, with 13 bases between. The CDR3 has 14 residues. Germline-derived CDR1 and CDR2 are MNHEY and SVGAGI. The CDR3 loop reads CASSSLLEFYEQYF. Here the CDR3 DNA reads TGTGCCAGCAGTTCCCTCCTAGAGTTCTACGAGCAGTACTTC.

This clone was recorded a few times. The chain links TRBV9 to TRBJ2-1; 14 nucleotides agree with TRBD2. Germline loops: CDR1 SGDLS, CDR2 YYNGEE. The CDR3 is made up of 18 amino acids. Unmatched junction bases numbered 17, after V lost 3 bases and J lost 12 bases. The CDR3 DNA follows: TGTGCCAGCAGCGCGCCCGTCGGGCCCGGGACTAGCGGGGGTGGGCAGTTCTTC. Encoded protein: CASSAPVGPGTSGGGQFF.

This clone was seen at least ten times. The chain employs TRBV5-4 and TRBJ2-5; 7 bases are shared with TRBD1. CDR1 SGHNT and CDR2 YYREEE come from the germline V gene (reference sequence). This CDR3 has 14 residues. J was trimmed by 5 bases and V by 2 bases; bases with no gene match: 6. The CDR3 loop reads CASSFYRGWETQYF. CDR3 DNA: TGTGCCAGCAGCTTTTACAGGGGATGGGAGACCCAGTACTTC.

This chain connects TRBV28 to TRBJ2-7; possibly TRBD1 for D (6 bases). Looked up from germline, CDR1 is MDHEN and CDR2 is SYDVKM. This CDR3 region has 12 residues. V lost 6 bases to trimming and J lost 7 bases, with 13 bases between them. The CDR3, as DNA: TGTGCCAGCAGCCCTACCGGGACAGAGCAGTACTTC. Amino acids: CASSPTGTEQYF. The full variable domain, its missing parts supplied by reference TRBV28 and TRBJ2-7, is DVKVTQSSRYLVKRTGEKVFLECVQDMDHENMFWYRQDPGLGLRLIYFSYDVKMKEKGDIPEGYSVSREKKERFSLILESASTNQTSMYLCASSPTGTEQYFGPGTRLTVT.

The rearrangement uses TRBV9 and TRBJ2-1; no definite D call. The CDR3 contains 15 residues. Germline lookup yields CDR1 SGDLS and CDR2 YYNGEE. Trimming took off 5 bases at V and 3 bases at J, with 15 bases between the two ends. The CDR3 loop is CASSHTFEIYNEQFF. The CDR3, as DNA: TGTGCCAGCAGTCACACCTTCGAGATCTACAATGAGCAGTTCTTC. Supplemented by reference TRBV9 and TRBJ2-1, the full variable domain reads DSGVTQTPKHLITATGQRVTLRCSPRSGDLSVYWYQQSLDQGLQFLIQYYNGEERAKGNILERFSAQQFPDLHSELNLSSLELGDSALYFCASSHTFEIYNEQFFGPGTRLTVL.

The J gene is TRBJ2-1, the V gene TRBV6-5, with D unclear. The CDR3 loop spans 16 amino acids. V shed 0 bases and J shed 6 bases, with 15 bases lying between them. The germline V gene encodes CDR1 MNHEY and CDR2 SVGAGI. The DNA of the CDR3 is TGTGCCAGCAGTTACTCGGAAGCAATCCCCTTCAATGAGCAGTTCTTC. This codes for CASSYSEAIPFNEQFF.

V is TRBV5-1 and J is TRBJ2-7; 9 bases agree with TRBD1. The CDR3 is made up of 12 amino acids. J lost 5 bases, V lost 4 bases, and 1 base had no gene match. Germline V lookup: CDR1 SGHRS, CDR2 YFSETQ. The CDR3 protein is CASSGTGNEQYF. DNA for the CDR3: TGCGCCAGCAGCGGGACAGGGAACGAGCAGTACTTC. Filled out from reference TRBV5-1 and TRBJ2-7, the complete variable domain reads KAGVTQTPRYLIKTRGQQVTLSCSPISGHRSVSWYQQTPGQGLQFLFEYFSETQRNKGNFPGRFSGRQFSNSRSEMNVSTLELGDSALYLCASSGTGNEQYFGPGTRLTVT.

The CDR3 is CASSSWTLTDTQYF. The CDR3 DNA reads as TGTGCCAGCAGCTCCTGGACTTTGACAGATACGCAGTATTTT. The V call is TRBV11-3, the J call TRBJ2-3; D may be TRBD2 (5 bases). The CDR3 runs 14 residues. Germline CDR1 and CDR2: SGHNT and YENEEA. V was cut by 4 bases and J by 3 bases, with 11 bases left in between.

The chain combines TRBV6-6 with TRBJ2-7; D remains ambiguous. The CDR3 extends over 14 amino acids. From germline, CDR1 is MNHNY and CDR2 SVGAGI (reference sequence). Trimming took off 0 bases at V and 3 bases at J, with 9 bases between the two ends. This chain's CDR3 is CASSYSKSHYEQYF. CDR3 sequence (DNA): TGTGCCAGCAGTTACTCGAAATCCCACTACGAGCAGTACTTC.

The chain has TRBV2 and TRBJ1-2; 7 nucleotides match TRBD1. In germline, CDR1 is SNHLY, CDR2 FYNNEI. V lost 7 bases and J lost 5; bases outside the gene matches: 7. The CDR3 consists of 13 residues. In nucleotides, the CDR3 is TGTGCCAGCATCACGACAGGGATTTATGGCTACACCTTC. It specifies CASITTGIYGYTF.

The rearrangement joins TRBV2 to TRBJ1-6; 7 bases line up with TRBD1. CDR3 length equals 16 residues. The V gene's germline CDR1 is SNHLY and CDR2 FYNNEI. The ends lost 0 bases at V and 10 bases at J; junction bases unmatched: 9. The CDR3 coding sequence is TGTGCCAGCAGTGAAGCACTACCCGGGACAGCGTCACCCCTCCACTTT. This encodes CASSEALPGTASPLHF.

This clone was seen more than once but under ten times. V usage is TRBV13 and J usage is TRBJ1-1; 7 bases align to TRBD1. The CDR3 has 12 amino acids. Germline-derived CDR1 and CDR2 are PRHDT and FYEKMQ (reference sequence). Losses at the gene ends were 5 bases for V and 5 bases for J; bases not matched to a gene: 2. For the CDR3, the DNA is TGTGCCAGCAGCGGACAGGAGACTGAAGCTTTCTTT. Translation gives CASSGQETEAFF.

This clone has more than one count but fewer than ten. The J gene is TRBJ2-7, the V gene TRBV4-1; possible D gene TRBD2, 7 bases. The CDR3 runs to 14 residues. Germline V gives CDR1 MGHRA, CDR2 YSYEKL. V shed 3 bases and J shed 3 bases, with 12 bases lying between them. The CDR3 protein is CASSHGGPLYEQYF. The CDR3 bases are TGCGCCAGCAGCCACGGGGGGCCGCTCTACGAGCAGTACTTC.

This clone was seen only a few times. The gene calls are TRBV6-1 and TRBJ2-1; the D gene is possibly TRBD1 (5 bases). The V end lost 1 base, the J end lost 4 bases, and 11 bases lay between the germline ends. The CDR3 contains 15 residues. The germline V gene has CDR1 MNHNS and CDR2 SASEGT. CDR3 coding DNA: TGTGCCAGCAGTGAAGATAGACAGATATACAATGAGCAGTTCTTC. This translates into CASSEDRQIYNEQFF.

The chain employs TRBV11-2 and TRBJ2-4, with a possible D match to TRBD2 (6 bases). The V gene lost 5 bases and the J gene lost 3 bases, with 20 bases spanning the gap. CDR1 is SGHAT, CDR2 FQNNGV, per germline. This CDR3 is 17 amino acids long. The chain's CDR3 is CASSPFPSERGKNIQYF. CDR3 sequence (DNA): TGTGCCAGCAGCCCTTTCCCTAGCGAGAGGGGCAAAAACATTCAGTACTTC.

The V and J genes are TRBV6-1 and TRBJ2-5; 9 positions agree with TRBD2. This CDR3 has 16 residues. CDR1 is MNHNS and CDR2 is SASEGT in the germline V gene. Unmatched junction bases numbered 9, after V lost 2 bases and J lost 5 bases. The CDR3 sequence is CASSEPFGTSFETQYF. The CDR3 DNA reads TGTGCCAGCAGTGAACCGTTCGGGACTAGCTTTGAGACCCAGTACTTC.

The rearrangement joins TRBV6-1 to TRBJ1-6; TRBD1 aligns across 7 bases. CDR1 is MNHNS, CDR2 SASEGT, per germline. The ends lost 7 bases at V and 7 bases at J; junction bases unmatched: 7. CDR3 length: 14 residues. In DNA form, the CDR3 reads TGTGCCAGCACCACCGACAGGGAGAATTCACCCCTCCACTTT. This gives the protein CASTTDRENSPLHF.